The clone carrying this T cell receptor (beta chain) came up once. Antigen unknown. PCR was performed using 60 Vbeta and 13 Jbeta primers. The repertoire was sequenced with immunoSEQ multiplex PCR; TCRdb's copy has only in-frame clones and lacks some. This sample has 150,000 to 200,000 clones, with about nine tenths found just once. Germline V CDR1 and CDR2: LNHDA, SQIVND (reference sequence). V was trimmed by 7 bases and J by 3 bases, leaving 10 bases between them. The CDR3 loop spans 13 amino acids. The sample is drawn from a study of cytomegalovirus exposure and HLA in healthy donors. Study-wide results and limits: Sequence variants that were highly shared formed a cluster that was likely a sequencing artifact. A later analysis showed HLA-associated TCR beta chains outstripping equally common others in clonal expansion. Researchers left out some V segments, among them TRBV6-2 and TRBV6-3, as indistinguishable.

The source material was PBMCs. The TCR originated in a boy between 2 and 10 years old in good health and CMV-seronegative. The chain links TRBV19 to TRBJ1-5; D remains unclear. CDR3 DNA: TGTGCCAGTAAGGGAGGGATCAATCAGCCCCAGCATTTT. Amino acids: CASKGGINQPQHF.